Here is one T cell receptor (beta chain) with its context. No antigen is known for it. This record comes from a study of CD8 T cells in ankylosing spondylitis. This CDR3 has 13 amino acids. The V gene lost 0 bases and the J gene lost 4 bases, with 4 bases spanning the gap. Germline loops: CDR1 LNHNV, CDR2 YYDKDF (reference sequence). Study-wide findings and caveats: Reportedly, matched ankylosing spondylitis synovial fluid was significantly enriched for disease-linked clones. A TCR beta motif of fewer than ten highly homologous variants seemed to mark ankylosing spondylitis blood. Peripheral blood held disease-linked clones only at relatively low frequency, and these were CD8+.

Preparation of TCR beta libraries was done by quantitative 5'-RACE with molecular barcodes. One entry per CDR3 protein results from TCRdb running MiXCR on the 5' RACE reads. The sample carries 200,000 or so distinct CDR3 sequences, roughly 25% recorded once. Source material: blood, either unsorted or a sorted T cell fraction (not recorded which). This chain links TRBV15 with TRBJ2-1; D remains ambiguous. The receptor was derived from a male donor with ankylosing spondylitis or in good health (not recorded which). The CDR3 nucleotides read TGTGCCACCAGCAGAGACCCTTACAATGAGCAGTTCTTC. Amino acids: CATSRDPYNEQFF.